The rows below give T cell receptor beta chains drawn from one sample of a study of T cells in localized non-small cell lung cancer. Repertoires were generated with immunoSEQ multiplex PCR, while TCRdb's copy carries only in-frame clones and drops some. The sample has approximately 5,100 clones; about 30% are singletons. The source material was lung tumor tissue, sampled before any cancer treatment. These receptors were collected from a woman aged 40 to 75 with stage II squamous cell lung carcinoma. Both conserved end residues are part of each CDR3. D genes are given only for firm matches. Size tells how often a clone was seen (once, few, many) or the class of an expanded clone, and some rows leave it out.

clone size,CDR3 length,J gene,D gene,V gene,CDR3 DNA,CDR3 protein
large,14,TRBJ1-1,.,TRBV11-3,TGTGCCAGCAGCTTGGGACCTATCTTCACTGAAGCTTTCTTT,CASSLGPIFTEAFF
.,15,TRBJ2-3,TRBD2,TRBV28,TGTGCCAGCAGTCGACTAGCGGGGTCCACAGATACGCAGTATTTT,CASSRLAGSTDTQYF
few,17,TRBJ1-1,TRBD1,TRBV6-8,TGTGCCAGCAGTTACTCACAGGGGGTAATACGGAACACTGAAGCTTTCTTT,CASSYSQGVIRNTEAFF
.,19,TRBJ2-7,TRBD1,TRBV5-1,TGCGCCAGCAGCTTGATAGCCCTTCCCCCGGGACAGGACCCCTACGAGCAGTACTTC,CASSLIALPPGQDPYEQYF
medium-sized,15,TRBJ2-7,.,TRBV11-3,TGTGCCAGCAGCCCTAACAGCGTGCGGTATGACGAGCAGTACTTC,CASSPNSVRYDEQYF
few,15,TRBJ2-7,.,TRBV10-3,TGTGCCATCAGTGAGACGGGACGTCGGAAGGACGAGCAGTACTTC,CAISETGRRKDEQYF
.,16,TRBJ1-1,.,TRBV5-1,TGCGCCAGCAGCTCAGGGACCGCCATGGGGAACACTGAAGCTTTCTTT,CASSSGTAMGNTEAFF
.,17,TRBJ2-7,TRBD1,TRBV6-8,TGTGCCAGCAGTGCTATGGCTATCACAGGGGGCACCTACGAGCAGTACTTC,CASSAMAITGGTYEQYF
few,14,TRBJ1-2,TRBD1,TRBV6-8,TGTGCCAGCAGCACCCGACAGGGGGGATATGGCTACACCTTC,CASSTRQGGYGYTF
few,14,TRBJ2-7,.,TRBV6-8,TGTGCCAGCAGTGTGCGCAGGGTGCCCTACGAGCAGTACTTC,CASSVRRVPYEQYF
once,15,TRBJ2-3,TRBD2,TRBV28,TGTGCCAGCGGGGGACTAGCGCTGAGCACAGATACGCAGTATTTT,CASGGLALSTDTQYF
few,15,TRBJ1-1,TRBD1,TRBV9,TGTGCCAGCAGCGCGGACGGACAGGCCTTGGACCCAGCTTTCTTT,CASSADGQALDPAFF
few,17,TRBJ2-6,TRBD2,TRBV9,TGTGCCAGCAGCGCGACCCCGGGGGGATCTGGGGCCAACGTCCTGACTTTC,CASSATPGGSGANVLTF
few,15,TRBJ1-1,.,TRBV11-3,TGTGCCAGCAGCTACGAACAGGGTCGGAACACTGAAGCTTTCTTT,CASSYEQGRNTEAFF
.,13,TRBJ2-7,TRBD1,TRBV28,TGTGCCAGCAGTTCGGGACAGGTGTACGAGCAGTACTTC,CASSSGQVYEQYF
.,15,TRBJ2-1,TRBD2,TRBV10-3,TGTGCCATCAGCCCGGGAGGGCCTTTTTACAATGAGCAGTTCTTC,CAISPGGPFYNEQFF
medium-sized,18,TRBJ2-3,TRBD1,TRBV11-3,TGTGCCAGCAGCTTCCGACAGGGCCTAATGACTAGCACAGATACGCAGTATTTT,CASSFRQGLMTSTDTQYF
.,13,TRBJ2-1,.,TRBV29-1,TGCAGCCAGGGCGGTCCATCCTACAATGAGCAGTTCTTC,CSQGGPSYNEQFF
.,16,TRBJ2-1,TRBD2,TRBV11-3,TGTGCCAGCAGCTCCGGGGGGACTAGCGCCCACAATGAGCAGTTCTTC,CASSSGGTSAHNEQFF
.,15,TRBJ2-7,TRBD1,TRBV6-8,TGTGCCAGCAGTTACTCGGTGACAGGGGCTAGGGAGCAGTACTTC,CASSYSVTGAREQYF
.,14,TRBJ1-1,.,TRBV6-8,TGTGCCAGCAGTCTTCTCGTACAGGGATATCAAGCTTTCTTT,CASSLLVQGYQAFF
.,14,TRBJ2-5,TRBD2,TRBV29-1,TGCAGCGTTGCGGGACTACCTAACCAAGAGACCCAGTACTTC,CSVAGLPNQETQYF
.,15,TRBJ2-5,TRBD2,TRBV11-3,TGTGCCAGCAGCTTGCTAGCGGGCTTCCAAGAGACCCAGTACTTC,CASSLLAGFQETQYF
.,13,TRBJ1-2,.,TRBV30,TGTGCCTGGAGTGCTTGGGGGCAGAATGGCTACACCTTC,CAWSAWGQNGYTF
.,15,TRBJ2-1,.,TRBV7-7,TGTGCCAGCAGCTTAGCGGGGAGTTCCTACAATGAGCAGTTCTTC,CASSLAGSSYNEQFF
few,13,TRBJ1-3,.,TRBV30,TGTGCCTGGAGTAGGCGGGAACGAGACACCATATATTTT,CAWSRRERDTIYF
.,13,TRBJ1-5,TRBD1,TRBV29-1,TGCAGCGTTGCCGGACAGGCCAATCAGCCCCAGCATTTT,CSVAGQANQPQHF
few,15,TRBJ2-3,.,TRBV18,TGTGCCAGCTCACCTAATGTAGGGGGTCTAGATACGCAGTATTTT,CASSPNVGGLDTQYF
.,12,TRBJ1-2,.,TRBV28,TGTGCCAGCAGGCTGAACGGCTATGGCTACACCTTC,CASRLNGYGYTF
few,14,TRBJ2-1,TRBD2,TRBV11-3,TGTGCCAGCAGCCCCGGACTAGCGGGAGGTGAGCAGTTCTTC,CASSPGLAGGEQFF
.,13,TRBJ2-7,.,TRBV6-8,TGTGCGTACCTCCCGACAGGGACTTCGGAGCAGTACTTC,CAYLPTGTSEQYF
few,14,TRBJ1-2,.,TRBV6-8,TGTGCCAGCAGTTATGACTTGGTTAAGGGTGGCTACACCTTC,CASSYDLVKGGYTF
few,13,TRBJ2-3,.,TRBV28,TGTGCCAGCGTGCGGCGGGATACAGATACGCAGTATTTT,CASVRRDTDTQYF
.,18,TRBJ1-5,.,TRBV28,TGTGCCAGCAGTTTACGCACCACCTTGTTTGGGAGCAATCAGCCCCAGCATTTT,CASSLRTTLFGSNQPQHF
.,18,TRBJ2-3,.,TRBV18,TGTGCCAGCTCACCCTTTTTTGTCCGGCCGGAACGCACAGATACGCAGTATTTT,CASSPFFVRPERTDTQYF
.,13,TRBJ1-1,.,TRBV7-2,TGTGCCAGCAGCCAGTTCGTAGACACTGAAGCTTTCTTT,CASSQFVDTEAFF
few,14,TRBJ2-1,TRBD2,TRBV11-3,TGTGCCAGCAGCTTAGGGCTAGCGGGAGTTGAGCAGTTCTTC,CASSLGLAGVEQFF
few,13,TRBJ1-6,.,TRBV6-7,TGTGCCAGCACGGGGGGCATCGGATCACCCCTCCACTTT,CASTGGIGSPLHF
.,13,TRBJ1-2,.,TRBV28,TGTGCCAGCTACGGGACATTCGACTATGGCTACACCTTC,CASYGTFDYGYTF